Shown below are 27 T cell receptor beta chains from a single sample sequenced in a study of post-analysis software for immune sequencing data. Their cognate antigens are unknown. General observations from the study: Five TRBV segments, including TRBV5-6, TRBV5-1 and TRBV20-1, were more frequent in patients than controls.

Carried by the TCR beta cDNA libraries were unique molecular identifiers. Via MiXCR, TCRdb re-called the PCR reads, giving one row per CDR3 protein. This sample has hundreds of thousands of distinct CDR3 sequences, with roughly 27% found just once. Specimen: blood. These receptor sequences come from a girl under 18 with multiple sclerosis.

This chain connects TRBV29-1 to TRBJ2-1; D perhaps matches TRBD1 (6 bases). Germline lookup yields CDR1 SQVTM and CDR2 ANQGSEA. Trimming cost V 7 bases and J 5 bases, with 9 bases left between them. CDR3 length equals 11 residues. CDR3 amino acids: CSGGRNNEQFF. Here the CDR3 DNA reads TGCAGCGGGGGGCGTAACAATGAGCAGTTCTTC.

The chain carries TRBV7-2 and TRBJ2-5, with D perhaps being TRBD1 or TRBD2 (5 bases each). The J call may be faulty, since TRBJ2-7 better matches the DNA end. Germline CDR1 is SGHTA and CDR2 is FQGNSA. The CDR3 totals 15 residues. The CDR3 sequence is CASSRTGALLNEQYF. The CDR3 region has the DNA TGTGCCAGCAGCCGAACCGGGGCGCTTCTCAACGAGCAGTACTTC.

As DNA, the CDR3 is TGTGCCAGCAGTCTAACAACGCCCTACGAGCAGTACTTC. Its translation: CASSLTTPYEQYF. V gene TRBV28 combines with J gene TRBJ2-7, with D uncertain. Trimming pared 5 bases from V and 2 bases from J, leaving 10 bases between. The V gene's germline CDR1 is MDHEN and CDR2 SYDVKM. This CDR3 spans 13 amino acids.

The chain combines TRBV5-6 with TRBJ2-4; D unresolved. The assigned J gene may be wrong: the sequence end matches TRBJ2-7 better. From germline, CDR1 is SGHDT and CDR2 YYEEEE. The CDR3 consists of 14 residues. CDR3 region: CASSLRTRGDEQYF. The CDR3 DNA reads TGTGCCAGCAGCCTCAGGACGCGAGGAGACGAGCAGTACTTC.

In its sample, this clonotype was seen a few times. The CDR3 DNA is TGTGCCAGCAGCAGGGGACAGGGTGGAAGAGGCTACACCTTC. It encodes CASSRGQGGRGYTF. The chain uses TRBV7-8 and TRBJ1-2; 9 bases match TRBD1. The V and J ends lost 5 bases and 8 bases, in that order; junction bases with no gene match: 9. CDR1 is SGHVS and CDR2 is FQNEAQ in the germline V gene. CDR3 size: 14 residues.

The chain is built from TRBV5-1 and TRBJ2-5; 8 nucleotides match TRBD1. The V and J ends lost 4 bases and 4 bases, in that order; junction bases with no gene match: 9. This CDR3 is 15 amino acids long. Germline V gene sequence: CDR1 SGHRS, CDR2 YFSETQ. The CDR3 is CASSRRQGLSETQYF. Written as DNA, the CDR3 is TGCGCCAGCAGCCGGCGACAGGGGTTGTCAGAGACCCAGTACTTC.

Turning to this clonotype: A much bigger clone sits one base away, suggesting this may be a read error. The J gene is TRBJ2-5, the V gene TRBV29-1; TRBD2 matches 10 bases. The J call could be wrong; TRBJ2-7 is a better fit for the DNA end. Looked up from germline, CDR1 is SQVTM and CDR2 is ANQGSEA. The CDR3 contains 14 residues. The CDR3 loop is CSVVGLAGDCEQYF. CDR3 in DNA: TGCAGCGTTGTCGGCCTAGCGGGGGATTGCGAGCAGTACTTC.

In its sample, this clonotype was seen a few times. This chain joins TRBV29-1 and TRBJ2-4, with TRBD2 identical over 7 bases. Unmatched junction bases numbered 13, after V lost 4 bases and J lost 4 bases. This CDR3 has 16 residues. CDR1 is SQVTM, CDR2 ANQGSEA, per germline. CDR3 DNA: TGCAGCGTTGTGAGGGAGGGCCAACGTGAAAAAAACATTCAGTACTTC. It yields the protein CSVVREGQREKNIQYF.

This clonotype was seen just once. The V call is TRBV7-9, the J call TRBJ2-1; D ambiguous. Germline assignment: CDR1 SEHNR and CDR2 FQNEAQ (reference sequence). The CDR3 loop spans 17 amino acids. The V gene lost 1 base and the J gene lost 0 bases, with 13 bases spanning the gap. The CDR3 loop reads CASSLVARWISYNEQFF. The CDR3 nucleotides read TGTGCCAGCAGCTTAGTGGCCCGGTGGATCTCCTACAATGAGCAGTTCTTC.

The chain recombines TRBV27 with TRBJ1-4; 8 bases match TRBD1. CDR3 length: 16 residues. V was clipped by 6 bases and J by 5 bases; unmatched bases: 11. Germline CDR1 MNHEY, CDR2 SMNVEV (reference sequence). The CDR3 spells CASSRGGQGPNEKLFF. Here the CDR3 DNA reads TGTGCCAGCAGCCGGGGCGGACAGGGCCCCAATGAAAAACTGTTTTTT.

This chain connects TRBV5-6 to TRBJ2-3; D call uncertain. The CDR3 spans 16 residues. The germline V gene has CDR1 SGHDT and CDR2 YYEEEE. V was cut by 4 bases and J by 1 base, with 16 bases left in between. The CDR3 DNA follows: TGTGCCAGCAGCCGAAAAAGAACAGACCGCACAGATACGCAGTATTTT. Encoded protein: CASSRKRTDRTDTQYF.

With respect to this clonotype: The junction does not match germline at one end; this may be a read error. The chain carries TRBV10-3 and TRBJ2-7, with TRBD2 as a possible D gene (6 bases). The CDR3 is 11 amino acids. The V gene's germline CDR1 is ENHRY and CDR2 SYGVKD. CDR3 sequence (DNA): TGTGCCATAGCGGGTGCCTACGAGCGGTACTTC. Protein sequence: CAIAGAYERYF.

The V call is TRBV5-1, the J call TRBJ1-1; maybe TRBD1 (6 bases). Between the trimmed V and J ends, which lost 4 bases and 1 base, there was a span of 11 bases. The CDR3 covers 14 residues. Germline V gene sequence: CDR1 SGHRS, CDR2 YFSETQ. CDR3 bases: TGCGCCAGCAGCACGAAGGACAGGAACACTGAAGCTTTCTTT. Its translation is CASSTKDRNTEAFF.

CDR3 bases: TGTGCCAGCAAGGGGGGCCGAATTTTAGAGACCCAGTACTTC. It is translated as CASKGGRILETQYF. The V and J genes are TRBV6-1 and TRBJ2-5; D assignment may be TRBD1 or TRBD2 (6 bases each). Trimming shortened V by 7 bases and J by 4 bases, and 16 bases separated the two germline ends. The germline V gene has CDR1 MNHNS and CDR2 SASEGT. The length of the CDR3 is 14 residues.

This clonotype has a count of ten or more. The chain recombines TRBV7-2 with TRBJ2-7; the match to TRBD2 covers 12 bases. CDR3 size: 15 residues. Trimming cost V 2 bases and J 2 bases; bases outside gene matches: 1. Germline V CDR1 and CDR2: SGHTA, FQGNSA. The CDR3: CASSLLAGGTYEQYF. CDR3 sequence (DNA): TGTGCCAGCAGCTTACTAGCGGGAGGGACCTACGAGCAGTACTTC. Full variable domain (remainder filled in from reference TRBV7-2 and TRBJ2-7): GAGVSQSPSNKVTEKGKDVELRCDPISGHTALYWYRQSLGQGLEFLIYFQGNSAPDKSGLPSDRFSAERTGGSVSTLTIQRTQQEDSAVYLCASSLLAGGTYEQYFGPGTRLTVT.

This clonotype was detected a few times. The rearrangement uses TRBV7-2 and TRBJ2-3; no reliable D call. V lost 6 bases and J lost 3, with 10 bases in between. Per the germline V gene, CDR1 is SGHTA and CDR2 is FQGNSA. The CDR3 has 13 residues. The CDR3 region has the DNA TGTGCCAGCAGATCGCTCCTAACAGATACGCAGTATTTT. This gives the protein CASRSLLTDTQYF.

The table lists this clonotype with a few counts. The chain uses TRBV6-5 and TRBJ2-1; tentative D call: TRBD1 (6 bases). Germline V gene sequence: CDR1 MNHEY, CDR2 SVGAGI. Trimming removed 2 bases from V and 9 bases from J, with 14 bases in between. The CDR3 is 14 residues long. CDR3 protein: CASSYKLTGSEQFF. Written as DNA, the CDR3 is TGTGCCAGCAGTTACAAACTCACAGGGTCTGAGCAGTTCTTC.

The rearrangement links TRBV24-1 to TRBJ1-1; D call uncertain. The CDR3 consists of 15 residues. CDR1 and CDR2 from the germline V gene are KGHDR and SFDVKD. Between the trimmed V and J ends, which lost 5 bases and 1 base, there was a span of 13 bases. CDR3 protein: CATSATRGSNTEAFF. In DNA, the CDR3 is TGTGCCACCAGTGCCACTCGGGGATCGAACACTGAAGCTTTCTTT.

The CDR3 sequence is CASSVAPTRTTYGQYF. In DNA, the CDR3 is TGTGCCAGCAGCGTAGCTCCAACACGAACCACCTACGGGCAGTACTTC. This chain uses TRBV9 with TRBJ2-4; D not certain. The V gene lost 0 bases and the J gene lost 13 bases, with 23 bases spanning the gap. Germline CDR1 and CDR2: SGDLS and YYNGEE. The CDR3 loop spans 16 amino acids.

As for this clonotype: This may be a read error, as it is one base from a much larger clone. This chain links TRBV4-3 with TRBJ2-4; TRBD2 aligns across 8 bases. J gave up 1 base and V 1 base, and 6 bases lay outside the gene matches. There are 17 residues in the CDR3. The V gene's germline CDR1 is LGHNA and CDR2 YSLEER. The CDR3 DNA follows: TGCGCCAGCAGCCAAGGGAGTAGCGGGGAGGCCAAAAACATTCAGTACTTC. This codes for CASSQGSSGEAKNIQYF.

This chain links TRBV20-1 with TRBJ2-3; D is uncertain. The CDR3 is 15 amino acids. CDR1 and CDR2 (germline): DFQATT, SNEGSKA (reference sequence). Trimming pared 6 bases from V and 1 base from J, leaving 17 bases between. In DNA, the CDR3 is TGCAGTGCCTGGACCCTTTCCCGCCGCACAGATACGCAGTATTTT. This sequence encodes CSAWTLSRRTDTQYF.

In the case of this clonotype: A much larger clone differs from this one at a single base, so this may be a read error. The chain has TRBV6-4 and TRBJ2-1; 8 bases agree with TRBD2. Germline V gene lookup returns CDR1 MRHNA and CDR2 SNTAGT. The CDR3 runs to 15 residues. After removal of 5 bases from V and 6 bases from J, the junction contained 9 bases not matched to a gene. In DNA form, the CDR3 reads TGTGCCAGCAGTCCCCCGGGGGGGGCGACCAATGAGCAGTTCTTC. This sequence encodes CASSPPGGATNEQFF.

This clonotype was recorded a few times. The CDR3 region has the DNA TGTGCCAGCAGTGTAAGAGAACAGGGCAATTCACCCCTCCACTTT. Translating it yields CASSVREQGNSPLHF. The chain joins TRBV2 to TRBJ1-6, with a tentative D call TRBD1 (6 bases). Deletions cut 4 bases from V and 7 bases from J, with 14 bases between. Germline values: CDR1 SNHLY, CDR2 FYNNEI. The CDR3 sequence is 15 residues long.

In regard to this clonotype: One end of the junction does not line up with germline, which may come from a read error. This rearrangement joins TRBV5-6 to TRBJ2-5; maybe TRBD1 (6 bases). Germline CDR1 and CDR2: SGHDT and YYEEEE. CDR3 size: 15 residues. In nucleotides, the CDR3 is TGTGCCAGCAGCCCTGACAGGCGTAACTACAATGAGCAGTACTTT. It codes for CASSPDRRNYNEQYF. Supplemented by reference TRBV5-6 and TRBJ2-5, the full variable domain reads DAGVTQSPTHLIKTRGQQVTLRCSPKSGHDTVSWYQQALGQGPQFIFQYYEEEERQRGNFPDRFSGHQFPNYSSELNVNALLLGDSALYLCASSPDRRNYNEQYFGPGTRLLVL.

The chain has TRBV28 and TRBJ2-7, with D uncertain. The CDR3 covers 12 residues. Per the germline V gene, CDR1 is MDHEN and CDR2 is SYDVKM. V was pared by 3 bases and J by 3 bases, with 6 bases between. CDR3 in amino acids: CASSFGHYEQYF. The CDR3 DNA reads as TGTGCCAGCAGTTTTGGTCACTACGAGCAGTACTTC.

This clonotype was recorded a few times. The junction shows a germline mismatch at one end, possibly a read error. The chain couples TRBV20-1 to TRBJ2-3; no clear D. From germline, CDR1 is DFQATT and CDR2 SNEGSKA (reference sequence). The CDR3 is 12 amino acids. The CDR3 sequence is CSAGRGTDTQYF. The DNA of the CDR3 is TGCAGTGCCGGCAGAGGCACGGATACGCAGTATTTT.

This clonotype was counted between two and nine times. This chain links TRBV12-3 or TRBV12-4 with TRBJ1-6; no clear D gene. The CDR3 sequence is 13 residues long. V gave up 3 bases and J gave up 6 bases, with 6 bases separating them. The CDR3 region is CASSFTVNSPLHF. The CDR3 nucleotides read TGTGCCAGCAGTTTCACAGTTAATTCACCCCTCCACTTT.